This T cell receptor (beta chain) was sequenced for a study of T cell responses to AZD1222 COVID-19 vaccine. This CDR3 is built from 15 residues. Trimming stripped 1 base from V and 3 bases from J, with 13 bases between. From germline, CDR1 is SNHLY and CDR2 FYNNEI. Sequencing used immunoSEQ multiplex PCR; TCRdb keeps in-frame clones, though not all of them. The profile shows roughly 110,000 clones, about 85% of them singletons. The chain is built from TRBV2 and TRBJ2-7; perhaps TRBD2 as D (6 bases). This TCR came from an adult who received the AZD1222 COVID-19 vaccine. Sequencing was performed on peripheral blood, taken 28 days after the second AZD1222 dose. The CDR3 DNA reads TGTGCCAGCAGTGAAGAGGCAGGGAGGTTCTACGAGCAGTACTTC. Translated: CASSEEAGRFYEQYF.